These T cell receptor beta chains were read from a single sample in a study of CD8 T cells in Susac syndrome. Via MiXCR, TCRdb re-called the immunoSEQ multiplex PCR reads, giving one row per CDR3 protein. The sample has about 400,000 distinct CDR3 sequences, approximately 89% seen once. The specimen sequenced was CD8+ T cells from PBMCs. These receptors were obtained from a human donor with multiple sclerosis. Each CDR3 is given with its conserved first and last residue. The size field is filled for only some rows; it gives once, few, many or a size class.

v_gene: TRBV20-1
j_gene: TRBJ2-7
abundance: NA
len: 14
CDR3aa: CSARESFLDYEQYF

v_gene: TRBV5-1
j_gene: TRBJ2-7
abundance: once
len: 15
CDR3aa: CASSLFSGSLDEQYF

v_gene: TRBV6-4
j_gene: TRBJ2-5
abundance: NA
len: 15
CDR3aa: CASSDSPGGQETQYF

v_gene: TRBV12-3/TRBV12-4
j_gene: TRBJ2-1
abundance: NA
len: 13
CDR3aa: CASSRPSFNEQFF

v_gene: TRBV4-1
j_gene: TRBJ2-3
abundance: NA
len: 15
CDR3aa: CASSQVPFDTDTQYF

v_gene: TRBV7-9
j_gene: TRBJ1-1
abundance: NA
len: 16
CDR3aa: CASSLIGQGLMAEAFF

v_gene: TRBV27
j_gene: TRBJ1-6
abundance: NA
len: 17
CDR3aa: CASSLGQGAHIGSPLHF

v_gene: TRBV6-5
j_gene: TRBJ2-1
abundance: once
len: 16
CDR3aa: CASSYTGQVVSNEQFF

v_gene: TRBV20-1
j_gene: TRBJ2-3
abundance: NA
len: 14
CDR3aa: CSAKHSGDTDTQYF

v_gene: TRBV7-9
j_gene: TRBJ2-7
abundance: NA
len: 14
CDR3aa: CASSAKGSTYEQYF

v_gene: TRBV28
j_gene: TRBJ2-7
abundance: NA
len: 17
CDR3aa: CASRGGVQGRGFYEQYF